Listed below are T cell receptor beta chains from one sample, sequenced in a study of blood T cell repertoires in COVID-19. TCRdb's copy holds only in-frame clones and misses some; the assay was immunoSEQ multiplex PCR. This table holds about 170,000 clones, approximately 86% found once. The sequencing sample was made of peripheral blood. The source is a man between 65 and 80 years old with acute or convalescent COVID-19. The CDR3 runs from the conserved cysteine through the conserved F or W. A D gene is named only where the DNA matches it firmly. Rows give clone size only sometimes, using once, few, many, or a class for an expanded clone.

TRBV18	.	TRBJ2-1	14	.	CASSPNRGFNEQFF	TGTGCCAGCTCACCAAATAGGGGGTTTAATGAGCAGTTCTTC
TRBV10-1	.	TRBJ2-2	14	TRBD2	CAIRSGRGAGELFF	TGCGCCATCCGGAGCGGGAGAGGGGCCGGGGAGCTGTTTTTT
TRBV4-2	.	TRBJ2-7	16	TRBD1	CASSQVRGTGKDEQYF	TGTGCCAGCAGCCAAGTTAGAGGGACAGGGAAGGACGAGCAGTACTTC
TRBV5-5	.	TRBJ2-7	14	.	CASSSNGLIYEQYF	TGTGCCAGCAGCTCAAATGGACTCATCTACGAGCAGTACTTC
TRBV7-9	.	TRBJ1-2	15	TRBD1	CASSQGTGRTYGYTF	TGTGCCAGCAGCCAAGGGACAGGCCGAACCTATGGCTACACCTTC
TRBV7-6	few	TRBJ2-5	12	.	CASRTTSGAQYF	TGTGCCAGCAGGACTACAAGTGGGGCCCAGTACTTC
TRBV19	.	TRBJ1-5	14	.	CASSLRGFDQPQHF	TGTGCCAGTAGCCTGAGGGGGTTTGATCAGCCCCAGCATTTT
TRBV28	.	TRBJ1-2	12	TRBD1	CASFDRGLRYTF	TGTGCCAGCTTTGACAGGGGATTGCGCTACACCTTC
TRBV6-1	.	TRBJ2-2	16	TRBD2	CASSEVAGGNTGELFF	TGTGCCAGCAGTGAAGTTGCGGGGGGAAACACCGGGGAGCTGTTTTTT
TRBV29-1	.	TRBJ2-7	14	TRBD2	CSVDTETSPYEQYF	TGCAGCGTAGATACCGAGACTAGCCCCTACGAGCAGTACTTC
TRBV5-1	.	TRBJ1-2	13	TRBD1	CASTLTGGYGYTF	TGCGCCAGCACCCTGACAGGGGGCTATGGCTACACCTTC
TRBV9	.	TRBJ2-3	15	TRBD1	CASTWGQGAGDTQYF	TGTGCCAGCACCTGGGGACAGGGGGCCGGAGATACGCAGTATTTT
TRBV19	.	TRBJ1-4	15	.	CASRAFGQGHEKLFF	TGTGCCAGTAGAGCTTTCGGGCAGGGTCATGAAAAACTGTTTTTT
TRBV5-1	few	TRBJ1-4	14	.	CASSEGYSGEKLFF	TGCGCCAGCAGCGAGGGCTACAGTGGAGAAAAACTGTTTTTT
TRBV28	.	TRBJ1-2	15	.	CASSFPRGAGYGYTF	TGTGCCAGCAGTTTTCCCAGGGGAGCCGGATATGGCTACACCTTC
TRBV7-2	few	TRBJ1-4	15	.	CASSLGAGTDEKLFF	TGTGCCAGCAGCTTAGGGGCCGGGACTGATGAAAAACTGTTTTTT
TRBV4-1	.	TRBJ2-2	15	.	CASSQFSGFTGELFF	TGCGCCAGCAGCCAATTTAGCGGATTCACCGGGGAGCTGTTTTTT
TRBV24-1	once	TRBJ1-2	12	.	CATKEAGHGYTF	TGTGCCACCAAAGAGGCGGGGCATGGCTACACCTTC
TRBV2	.	TRBJ1-4	15	TRBD1	CASTPRDRGNEKLFF	TGTGCCAGCACCCCCCGGGACAGGGGTAATGAAAAACTGTTTTTT
TRBV7-3	.	TRBJ2-1	15	TRBD2	CASSSAGGTGGEQFF	TGTGCCAGCAGCTCCGCCGGGGGGACGGGAGGGGAGCAGTTCTTC
TRBV28	.	TRBJ2-1	14	TRBD1	CASSTGARTPEQFF	TGTGCCAGCAGTACAGGGGCGCGGACTCCGGAGCAGTTCTTC
TRBV28	.	TRBJ1-1	16	.	CASSLMGRISYTEAFF	TGTGCCAGCAGTTTGATGGGGCGGATTTCTTACACTGAAGCTTTCTTT
TRBV5-4	.	TRBJ2-5	13	.	CALGGGAGETQYF	TGTGCCCTGGGAGGGGGGGCCGGAGAGACCCAGTACTTC
TRBV29-1	.	TRBJ1-5	13	TRBD1	CSFTGGIGQPQHF	TGCAGCTTCACAGGGGGCATCGGTCAGCCCCAGCATTTT
TRBV19	few	TRBJ1-1	12	.	CASRSPVPEAFF	TGTGCCAGTAGGTCGCCGGTCCCTGAAGCTTTCTTT
TRBV19	once	TRBJ2-3	13	TRBD2	CASTRDYTDTQYF	TGTGCCAGCACTAGGGACTACACAGATACGCAGTATTTT
TRBV4-1	.	TRBJ2-1	16	TRBD1	CASSPNRGMYYNEQFF	TGCGCCAGCAGCCCAAACAGGGGTATGTATTACAATGAGCAGTTCTTC
TRBV2	.	TRBJ2-7	13	TRBD1	CASGRTGIYEQYF	TGTGCCAGCGGTAGGACAGGGATTTACGAGCAGTACTTC
TRBV10-3	once	TRBJ2-7	13	TRBD1	CAIRQGAPNEQYF	TGTGCCATCAGACAGGGGGCGCCCAACGAGCAGTACTTC
TRBV11-2	.	TRBJ2-1	13	.	CASSLDGRGEQFF	TGTGCCAGCAGCTTAGACGGTCGGGGTGAGCAGTTCTTC
TRBV13	.	TRBJ1-5	12	.	CASSYQGKPQHF	TGTGCCAGCAGCTACCAGGGTAAGCCCCAGCATTTT
TRBV4-2	few	TRBJ2-3	14	TRBD2	CASSQDLSGLAQYF	TGTGCCAGCAGCCAAGATCTTTCGGGACTAGCACAGTATTTT
TRBV9	.	TRBJ2-5	14	.	CASSEGGTEETQYF	TGTGCCAGCAGCGAAGGGGGGACAGAGGAGACCCAGTACTTC
TRBV5-1	.	TRBJ2-3	14	TRBD1	CASSGTGLADTQYF	TGCGCCAGCAGCGGGACAGGGCTGGCAGATACGCAGTATTTT
TRBV6-1	.	TRBJ2-1	13	TRBD2	CASSEAGGVEQFF	TGTGCCAGCAGTGAGGCGGGAGGGGTTGAGCAGTTCTTC
TRBV7-8	once	TRBJ1-3	15	TRBD1	CASSLTGRSGNTIYF	TGTGCCAGCAGCTTGACAGGGCGCTCTGGAAACACCATATATTTT
TRBV6-2/TRBV6-3	.	TRBJ1-1	14	.	CASSQYRANTEAFF	TGTGCCAGCAGTCAGTACAGGGCGAACACTGAAGCTTTCTTT
TRBV4-1	few	TRBJ2-3	15	TRBD2	CASSQEAGGIDTQYF	TGCGCCAGCAGCCAAGAGGCGGGGGGAATAGATACGCAGTATTTT
TRBV7-9	.	TRBJ2-3	12	.	CASSTDRNTQYF	TGTGCCAGCAGCACCGACAGAAATACGCAGTATTTT
TRBV11-2	.	TRBJ2-3	18	TRBD2	CASRGERASGGLQHTQYF	TGTGCCAGCAGGGGGGAAAGGGCTAGCGGGGGCCTACAACATACGCAGTATTTT
TRBV7-6	.	TRBJ2-7	15	.	CASSLAPEGPYEQYF	TGTGCCAGCAGCTTAGCCCCGGAGGGACCCTACGAGCAGTACTTC
TRBV9	once	TRBJ2-3	15	TRBD2	CASSPPGLASDTQYF	TGTGCCAGCAGCCCCCCGGGACTAGCCTCAGATACGCAGTATTTT
TRBV25-1	.	TRBJ1-2	14	.	CASSRGGFNYGYTF	TGTGCCAGCAGCCGCGGGGGCTTTAACTATGGCTACACCTTC
TRBV5-1	.	TRBJ1-4	15	.	CASSLDQQQGQKLFF	TGCGCCAGCAGCTTGGACCAGCAACAGGGTCAAAAACTGTTTTTT
TRBV2	once	TRBJ2-7	13	TRBD1	CASVGTGEYEQYF	TGTGCCAGCGTCGGGACAGGGGAATACGAGCAGTACTTC
TRBV18	.	TRBJ2-3	14	.	CASSPGGSIDTQYF	TGTGCCAGCTCCCCTGGGGGGAGTATTGATACGCAGTATTTT
TRBV9	.	TRBJ1-5	15	.	CASSAGLMLGQPQHF	TGTGCCAGCAGCGCCGGATTAATGCTAGGTCAGCCCCAGCATTTT
TRBV7-2	.	TRBJ2-7	14	TRBD1	CASVLRQGPYEQYF	TGTGCCAGCGTATTGAGACAGGGCCCCTACGAGCAGTACTTC
TRBV6-1	once	TRBJ2-3	17	TRBD2	CASSEVTSGGRVRTQYF	TGTGCCAGCAGTGAAGTGACTAGCGGGGGAAGGGTTCGTACGCAGTATTTT
TRBV7-3	few	TRBJ2-7	15	.	CASSSQGGGSYEQYF	TGTGCCAGCAGCTCACAGGGTGGAGGCTCCTACGAGCAGTACTTC
TRBV7-8	few	TRBJ2-1	14	TRBD2	CASSLSGVYNEQFF	TGTGCCAGCAGCCTTAGCGGGGTCTACAATGAGCAGTTCTTC